These 28 T cell receptor beta chains were all obtained from the same sample, sequenced in a study of OX40 agonist ivuxolimab in advanced cancers. TCRdb's table, derived via immunoSEQ multiplex PCR, lists solely in-frame clones and lacks some. The sample yields tens of thousands of clones, about 93% seen once. Here the sequenced sample was CD4+ or CD8+ T cells sorted from blood, taken in a trial of the OX40 agonist ivuxolimab. These receptors were taken from an adult with an advanced solid tumor such as melanoma, head and neck, liver or kidney cancer.

The count of this clone is one. The rearrangement uses TRBV13 and TRBJ2-3; D could derive from TRBD1 or TRBD2 (6 bases each). The CDR3 is made up of 16 amino acids. V was pared by 7 bases and J by 2 bases, with 19 bases between. Germline V gene data show CDR1 as PRHDT and CDR2 as FYEKMQ (reference sequence). The CDR3 is CASTGALHLDTDTQYF. CDR3 bases: TGTGCCAGCACGGGGGCCTTACACCTAGACACAGATACGCAGTATTTT.

CDR3 in amino acids: CAWKGGATNEKLFF. The CDR3 bases are TGTGCCTGGAAGGGCGGTGCAACTAATGAAAAACTGTTTTTT. The chain uses TRBV30 and TRBJ1-4; D uncertain. Germline values: CDR1 GTSNPN, CDR2 SVGIG (reference sequence). Trimming shortened V by 4 bases and J by 0 bases, and 9 bases separated the two germline ends. The CDR3 is 14 amino acids.

The V gene is TRBV29-1, the J gene TRBJ1-1; D is unclear. The V end was cut by 6 bases, the J end by 7 bases, with 3 bases between. The CDR3 sequence is 8 residues long. Germline values: CDR1 SQVTM, CDR2 ANQGSEA. The CDR3 spells CSVSEAFF. The CDR3 DNA follows: TGCAGCGTAAGTGAAGCTTTCTTT. Filled out from reference TRBV29-1 and TRBJ1-1, the complete variable domain reads SAVISQKPSRDICQRGTSLTIQCQVDSQVTMMFWYRQQPGQSLTLIATANQGSEATYESGFVIDKFPISRPNLTFSTLTVSNMSPEDSSIYLCSVSEAFFGQGTRLTVV.

V gene TRBV21-1 combines with J gene TRBJ2-1; whether TRBD2, the table's D call, matches the DNA was not checked. TRBV21-1 is deemed a pseudogene. This CDR3 has 18 amino acids. CDR3 amino acids: CASSKDGGGREPHNEQFF. The CDR3 DNA is TGTGCCAGCAGCAAAGATGGGGGCGGGAGGGAACCCCACAATGAGCAGTTCTTC.

The rearrangement uses TRBV29-1 and TRBJ2-7; 9 bases fit TRBD1. Germline values: CDR1 SQVTM, CDR2 ANQGSEA. This CDR3 contains 11 residues. Trimming at V came to 7 bases and at J to 6 bases, leaving 4 bases not matched to a gene. The CDR3 loop reads CSGMTGGEQYF. The CDR3 coding sequence is TGCAGCGGAATGACAGGGGGCGAGCAGTACTTC.

The chain has TRBV9 and TRBJ2-3; the match to TRBD2 covers 7 bases. The V segment lost 4 bases and the J segment 0 bases; nucleotides outside the gene matches: 11. The CDR3 covers 17 residues. Germline V gene data show CDR1 as SGDLS and CDR2 as YYNGEE. The CDR3 bases are TGTGCCAGCAGCCCCACGGGGCTAGCGGCCAGCACAGATACGCAGTATTTT. This sequence encodes CASSPTGLAASTDTQYF.

V usage is TRBV27 and J usage is TRBJ2-7; 9 nucleotides agree with TRBD1. Germline V gene data show CDR1 as MNHEY and CDR2 as SMNVEV (reference sequence). This CDR3 spans 14 amino acids. After removal of 5 bases from V and 5 bases from J, the junction contained 7 bases not matched to a gene. DNA for the CDR3: TGTGCCAGCAGTCTCGGGACAGGGATCCACGAGCAGTACTTC. It is translated as CASSLGTGIHEQYF.

The count of this clone is one. V gene TRBV9 combines with J gene TRBJ2-1; possibly TRBD1 or TRBD2 for D (5 bases each). CDR3 length: 15 residues. The V and J ends lost 3 bases and 4 bases respectively, with 14 bases between them. In germline, CDR1 is SGDLS, CDR2 YYNGEE. CDR3 sequence (DNA): TGTGCCAGCAGCGCGGAAGGGACCTTATACAATGAGCAGTTCTTC. Protein sequence: CASSAEGTLYNEQFF.

This rearrangement joins TRBV28 to TRBJ2-7; D may correspond to TRBD1 or TRBD2 (5 bases each). Trimming stripped 5 bases from V and 4 bases from J, with 24 bases between. Per the germline V gene, CDR1 is MDHEN and CDR2 is SYDVKM. CDR3 length: 17 amino acids. Here the CDR3 reads CASSRVGLGDSEYEQYF. The CDR3 bases are TGTGCCAGCAGTCGTGTGGGGTTGGGGGATTCTGAGTACGAGCAGTACTTC.

The chain has TRBV29-1 and TRBJ1-2, with no clear D. Germline CDR1 and CDR2: SQVTM and ANQGSEA. There are 13 residues in the CDR3. Trimming removed 4 bases from V and 5 bases from J, with 14 bases in between. CDR3 protein: CSVGESGYYGYTF. CDR3 in DNA: TGCAGCGTTGGCGAGAGCGGGTATTATGGCTACACCTTC.

This chain connects TRBV7-9 to TRBJ2-1; TRBD2 matches at 7 bases. CDR3 length: 15 amino acids. In germline, CDR1 is SEHNR, CDR2 FQNEAQ (reference sequence). V was pared by 5 bases and J by 0 bases, with 4 bases of the junction left unmatched. CDR3 sequence reads: CASSGGESSYNEQFF. The CDR3 nucleotides are TGTGCCAGCAGCGGGGGGGAGAGCTCCTACAATGAGCAGTTCTTC.

The V gene is TRBV30, the J gene TRBJ1-2; no firm D call. This CDR3 region has 16 residues. From germline, CDR1 is GTSNPN and CDR2 SVGIG (reference sequence). V lost 1 base and J 5 bases, leaving 20 bases between the germline ends. The CDR3 protein is CAWSAVSATLPYGYTF. CDR3 DNA sequence: TGTGCCTGGAGTGCCGTTTCGGCCACGCTCCCTTATGGCTACACCTTC.

CDR3: CASSVGGLDYEQYF. CDR3 in DNA: TGTGCCAGCAGCGTAGGGGGTCTCGACTACGAGCAGTACTTC. The gene calls are TRBV9 and TRBJ2-7; D unresolved. CDR1 is SGDLS and CDR2 is YYNGEE in the germline V gene. V gave up 0 bases and J gave up 3 bases, with 10 bases separating them. The CDR3 consists of 14 residues.

The CDR3 is CASSMLSEQFF. CDR3 bases: TGTGCCAGTAGTATGTTATCAGAGCAGTTCTTC. This chain uses TRBV19 with TRBJ2-1; no definite D call. V was pared by 3 bases and J by 10 bases, with 7 bases between. The CDR3 spans 11 residues. Germline CDR1 and CDR2: LNHDA and SQIVND (reference sequence). The whole variable domain, remainder taken from reference TRBV19 and TRBJ2-1, is DGGITQSPKYLFRKEGQNVTLSCEQNLNHDAMYWYRQDPGQGLRLIYYSQIVNDFQKGDIAEGYSVSREKKESFPLTVTSAQKNPTAFYLCASSMLSEQFFGPGTRLTVL.

This chain connects TRBV9 to TRBJ2-6; maybe TRBD2 (5 bases). CDR3 length equals 15 residues. Germline CDR1 and CDR2: SGDLS and YYNGEE. Trimming removed 0 bases at V and 2 bases at J, with 6 bases between. The CDR3: CASSVAGTGANVLTF. In nucleotides, the CDR3 is TGTGCCAGCAGCGTAGCGGGGACTGGGGCCAACGTCCTGACTTTC.

The chain carries TRBV2 and TRBJ2-1, with a possible D match to TRBD1 (5 bases). V dropped 8 bases and J dropped 4 bases, with 12 bases sitting between them. Germline lookup yields CDR1 SNHLY and CDR2 FYNNEI. The CDR3 loop spans 13 amino acids. CDR3 DNA: TGTGCCAGCTATGTGGGGCCGTACAATGAGCAGTTCTTC. This encodes CASYVGPYNEQFF.

The DNA of the CDR3 is TGCGCCAGCAGTCAGCAGCGGGAGGGCTGTGACGAGCAGTACTTC. Protein product: CASSQQREGCDEQYF. The genes are TRBV23-1 and TRBJ2-7; TRBD2 matches 10 bases. TRBV23-1 is flagged as an ORF with uncertain function. V gave up 3 bases and J gave up 5 bases; unmatched junction bases: 7. The CDR3 loop spans 15 amino acids.

Only one count was recorded for this clone. The chain links TRBV9 to TRBJ2-5; D gene ambiguous. The CDR3 runs 15 residues. The V and J ends lost 0 bases and 2 bases respectively, with 11 bases between them. Germline CDR1 SGDLS, CDR2 YYNGEE. The CDR3, as DNA: TGTGCCAGCAGCGTAGAGCCGGCGGCTCAAGAGACCCAGTACTTC. This sequence encodes CASSVEPAAQETQYF.

The chain couples TRBV4-1 to TRBJ2-7; D unclear. The CDR3 runs 15 residues. Trimming shortened V by 1 base and J by 0 bases, and 10 bases separated the two germline ends. Germline V gene data show CDR1 as MGHRA and CDR2 as YSYEKL. CDR3 sequence reads: CASSQVNGYSYEQYF. The CDR3 DNA reads as TGCGCCAGCAGCCAAGTGAACGGATACTCCTACGAGCAGTACTTC.

This clone was found once. The chain couples TRBV11-2 to TRBJ2-1; 9 positions agree with TRBD2. V gave up 1 base and J gave up 2 bases; unmatched junction bases: 0. This CDR3 contains 15 residues. Germline CDR1 is SGHAT and CDR2 is FQNNGV. CDR3 sequence reads: CASSLASGTYNEQFF. In DNA form, the CDR3 reads TGTGCCAGCAGCTTAGCTAGCGGGACCTACAATGAGCAGTTCTTC.

The rearrangement joins TRBV6-5 to TRBJ2-3; D unresolved. CDR3 length equals 11 residues. The V gene's germline CDR1 is MNHEY and CDR2 SVGAGI. V gave up 2 bases and J gave up 6 bases, with 3 bases separating them. CDR3 loop: CASSYDDTQYF. The CDR3 DNA reads TGTGCCAGCAGTTACGACGATACGCAGTATTTT.

The chain uses TRBV12-5 and TRBJ1-4; 11 nucleotides agree with TRBD1. The CDR3 length is 17 residues. Trimming took 6 bases from V and 1 from J; bases not matched to a gene: 7. The germline V gene encodes CDR1 LGHNT and CDR2 FRNRAP. CDR3 in amino acids: CASGFRDRGLTNEKLFF. In DNA form, the CDR3 reads TGTGCTAGTGGATTCCGGGACAGGGGGTTAACTAATGAAAAACTGTTTTTT.

To note about this clone: The CDR3 ends on some other residue instead of the conserved phenylalanine or tryptophan, so this is likely a read error. J is TRBJ1-2 and V is TRBV13, with 7 bases aligning to TRBD1. With V trimmed by 6 bases and J by 2 bases, 18 bases remained unmatched. Germline V gene lookup returns CDR1 PRHDT and CDR2 FYEKMQ (reference sequence). This CDR3 spans 18 amino acids. CDR3 region: CASSTDYRLMDRNYGYTL. In DNA, the CDR3 is TGTGCCAGCAGTACCGATTACCGGCTAATGGACAGGAACTATGGCTACACCCTC.

CDR3 nucleotide sequence: TGTGCCAGCCGACTTGCGGGAGACCCCTACAATGAGCAGTTCTTC. Translating gives CASRLAGDPYNEQFF. The chain couples TRBV11-2 to TRBJ2-1; 7 bases map to TRBD2. The CDR3 contains 15 residues. Per the germline V gene, CDR1 is SGHAT and CDR2 is FQNNGV. The junction had 9 bases not matched to a gene; V was cut back by 8 bases and J by 2 bases.

The chain uses TRBV7-9 and TRBJ2-2, with 15 bases lining up with TRBD2. Losses at the gene ends were 4 bases for V and 0 bases for J; bases not matched to a gene: 3. Per the germline V gene, CDR1 is SEHNR and CDR2 is FQNEAQ (reference sequence). This CDR3 comprises 18 residues. In DNA, the CDR3 is TGTGCCAGCAGCTCAGGACTAGCGGGAGGGCCGAACACCGGGGAGCTGTTTTTT. As protein: CASSSGLAGGPNTGELFF.

The chain employs TRBV30 and TRBJ2-1, with TRBD2 matching 8 bases. CDR1 and CDR2 from the germline V gene are GTSNPN and SVGIG (reference sequence). Losses at the gene ends were 8 bases for V and 0 bases for J; bases not matched to a gene: 3. This CDR3 has 13 amino acids. Written as DNA, the CDR3 is TGTGCCGGCCTAGCGGGCTCCTACAATGAGCAGTTCTTC. It translates to CAGLAGSYNEQFF.

V and J are TRBV9 and TRBJ2-3; D gene unclear. V dropped 4 bases and J dropped 4 bases, with 16 bases sitting between them. CDR1 and CDR2 (germline): SGDLS, YYNGEE. The CDR3 length is 15 residues. As DNA, the CDR3 is TGTGCCAGCAGCCTGGGGTCAGGTGTCGCAGATACGCAGTATTTT. Encoded protein: CASSLGSGVADTQYF.

The rearrangement links TRBV6-5 to TRBJ2-7, with a possible D match to TRBD1 (7 bases). The CDR3 length is 13 residues. Germline CDR1 reads MNHEY; CDR2 reads SVGAGI. Between the trimmed V and J ends, which lost 2 bases and 5 bases, there was a span of 10 bases. The CDR3 sequence is CASSYAGQNEQYF. The CDR3 DNA reads as TGTGCCAGCAGTTACGCGGGACAGAACGAGCAGTACTTC.